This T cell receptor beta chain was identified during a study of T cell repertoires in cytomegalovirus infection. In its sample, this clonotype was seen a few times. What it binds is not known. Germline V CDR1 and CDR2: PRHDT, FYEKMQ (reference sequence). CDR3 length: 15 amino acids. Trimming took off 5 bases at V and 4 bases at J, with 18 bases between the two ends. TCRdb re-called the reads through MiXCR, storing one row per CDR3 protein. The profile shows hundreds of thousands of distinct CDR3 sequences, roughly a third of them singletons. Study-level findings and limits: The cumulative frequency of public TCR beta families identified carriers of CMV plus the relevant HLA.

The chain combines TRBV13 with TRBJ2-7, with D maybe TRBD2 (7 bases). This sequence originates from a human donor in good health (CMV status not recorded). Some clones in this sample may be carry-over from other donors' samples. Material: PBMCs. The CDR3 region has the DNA TGTGCCAGCAGCCCGTCGGGGGGCACAAATTACGAGCAGTACTTC. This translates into CASSPSGGTNYEQYF. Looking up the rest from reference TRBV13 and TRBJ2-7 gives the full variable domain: AAGVIQSPRHLIKEKRETATLKCYPIPRHDTVYWYQQGPGQDPQFLISFYEKMQSDKGSIPDRFSAQQFSDYHSELNMSSLELGDSALYFCASSPSGGTNYEQYFGPGTRLTVT.